The clone carrying this T cell receptor (beta chain) was detected many times. The antigen is unknown. This sample is drawn from a study of breast tumors, draining lymph nodes, adjacent tissues. Study-level points and caveats: The lymph node origin of tumor T cells was framed as consistent with a hypothesis, not demonstrated. Compared with basal-like, luminal-like tumors shared significantly more repertoire with nontumor tissue. Data fit most tumor T cells coming from lymph node, expanding in tumor. Tumor TCR diversity was below lymph nodes but above nontumor tissue.

TCRdb processed the multiplex PCR reads anew with MiXCR; each CDR3 protein has one entry. Of 100,000 or so distinct CDR3 sequences in the sample, 21% are singletons; the top ten hold over 1%. The CDR3 consists of 13 residues. The germline V gene has CDR1 SQVTM and CDR2 ANQGSEA. V lost 4 bases to trimming and J lost 1 base, with 7 bases between them. Axillary draining lymph nodes of breast cancer patients supplied the node samples. This TCR came from a female donor with breast cancer. Some clones in this sample may be carry-over from other donors' samples. The chain joins TRBV29-1 to TRBJ2-2; no definite D call. Sequenced input: axillary lymph node tissue. The CDR3: CSVVRQNTGELFF. CDR3 DNA: TGCAGCGTTGTCAGGCAGAACACCGGGGAGCTGTTTTTT.